Here is one TCR beta chain with its context. The sample comes from a study of blood T cell repertoires in COVID-19. Overall study: Samples taken during acute and convalescent COVID-19 were collected in the United States, Italy and Spain.

Losses at the gene ends were 7 bases for V and 4 bases for J; bases not matched to a gene: 9. CDR3 size: 14 residues. Germline V gives CDR1 MDHEN, CDR2 SYDVKM. The table came from immunoSEQ multiplex PCR; TCRdb's copy has only in-frame clones and leaves some out. The sample gives 170,000 or so clones, over 75% of which show up once; roughly 9% is in the top ten. Input material: PBMCs or T cells enriched from blood (not recorded which). The chain joins TRBV28 to TRBJ1-1, with 7 bases matching TRBD1. The sequence derives from a woman aged 18-29 years who had recovered from COVID-19. CDR3: CASTLDRAATEAFF. As DNA, the CDR3 is TGTGCCAGCACCCTCGACAGGGCTGCCACTGAAGCTTTCTTT.